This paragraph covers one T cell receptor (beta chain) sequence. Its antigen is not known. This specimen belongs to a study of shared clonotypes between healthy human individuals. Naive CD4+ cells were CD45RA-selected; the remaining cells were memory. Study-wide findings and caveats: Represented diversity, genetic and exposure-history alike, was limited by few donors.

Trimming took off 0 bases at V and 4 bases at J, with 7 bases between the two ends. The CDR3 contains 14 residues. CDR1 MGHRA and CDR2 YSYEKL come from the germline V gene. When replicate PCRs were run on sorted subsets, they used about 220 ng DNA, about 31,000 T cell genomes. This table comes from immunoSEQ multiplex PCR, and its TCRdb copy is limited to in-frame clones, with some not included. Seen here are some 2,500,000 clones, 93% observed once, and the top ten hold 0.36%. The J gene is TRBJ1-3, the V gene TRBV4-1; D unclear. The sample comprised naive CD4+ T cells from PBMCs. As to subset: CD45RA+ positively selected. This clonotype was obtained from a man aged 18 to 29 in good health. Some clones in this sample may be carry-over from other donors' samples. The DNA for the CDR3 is TGCGCCAGCAGCCAAGAAAGGAAGGGAAACACCATATATTTT. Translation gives CASSQERKGNTIYF.